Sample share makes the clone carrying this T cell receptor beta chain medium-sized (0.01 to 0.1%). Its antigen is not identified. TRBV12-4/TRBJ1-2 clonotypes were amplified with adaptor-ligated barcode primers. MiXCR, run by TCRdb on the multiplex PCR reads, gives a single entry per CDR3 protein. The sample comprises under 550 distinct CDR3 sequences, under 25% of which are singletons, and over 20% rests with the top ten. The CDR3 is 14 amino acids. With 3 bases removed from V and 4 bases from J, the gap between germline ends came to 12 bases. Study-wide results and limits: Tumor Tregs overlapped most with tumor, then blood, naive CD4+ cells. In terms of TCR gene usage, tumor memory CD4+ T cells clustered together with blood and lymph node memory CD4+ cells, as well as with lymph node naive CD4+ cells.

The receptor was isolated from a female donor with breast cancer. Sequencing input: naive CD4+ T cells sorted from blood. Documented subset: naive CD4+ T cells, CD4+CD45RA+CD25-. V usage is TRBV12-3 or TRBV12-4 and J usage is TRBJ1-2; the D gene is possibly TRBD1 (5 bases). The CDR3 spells CASSLSRQTYGYTF. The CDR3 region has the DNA TGTGCCAGCAGTTTGTCTAGACAGACCTATGGCTACACCTTC.